This T cell receptor beta chain was documented in a study of PD-L1 blockade in urothelial cancer. Overall study context: In about 2014, patients got going on atezolizumab, taking 1,200 mg intravenously every 3 weeks. Patients had undergone 0 to 3 prior chemotherapy regimens. Blood was tested 3 weeks (second dose) and 6 weeks into treatment. Median blood clonality was roughly 0.078, with some 89,000 unique TCRs.

Per germline, CDR1 MDHEN and CDR2 SYDVKM. The ends lost 9 bases at V and 0 bases at J; junction bases unmatched: 10. The CDR3 runs 16 residues. TCRdb's table, derived via immunoSEQ multiplex PCR, lists solely in-frame clones and lacks some. This table holds approximately 50,000 clones, about 88% found once. Time point of the sample: pretreatment peripheral blood. The source of this sequence is a man in his sixties or seventies with urothelial cancer. This chain joins TRBV28 and TRBJ2-2, with 7 nucleotides matching TRBD2. The source material was PBMCs, sampled around atezolizumab (anti-PD-L1) treatment. Written as DNA, the CDR3 is TGTGCCAGTCGGGAGCGGGACCCTACGAACACCGGGGAGCTGTTTTTT. Its translation: CASRERDPTNTGELFF.